The 11 T cell receptor beta chains listed next were all sequenced from one sample in a study of PD-L1 blockade in urothelial cancer. Some clones are missing from TCRdb's copy, which holds only in-frame ones; the method was immunoSEQ multiplex PCR. The sample lists 30,000 or so clones, roughly 87% occurring once. As to time point: peripheral blood 6 weeks after treatment start. This specimen consisted of PBMCs, obtained around atezolizumab (anti-PD-L1) treatment. These TCRs come from a man older than 75 with urothelial cancer.

The rearrangement links TRBV5-1 to TRBJ1-2; possible D gene TRBD1, 6 bases. V was shortened by 0 bases and J by 7 bases, with 13 bases between the two germline ends. The CDR3 has 14 residues. The germline V gene encodes CDR1 SGHRS and CDR2 YFSETQ. In DNA form, the CDR3 reads TGCGCCAGCAGCTTGGCCGGGGGGCTGGGTGGCTACACCTTC. Residues: CASSLAGGLGGYTF.

This chain joins TRBV4-1 and TRBJ2-2, with 7 nucleotides matching TRBD1. Unmatched junction bases numbered 10, after V lost 6 bases and J lost 0 bases. This CDR3 has 17 residues. CDR1 and CDR2 from the germline V gene are MGHRA and YSYEKL. CDR3 protein: CASSPSQGEPNTGELFF. CDR3 nucleotides: TGCGCCAGCAGTCCCTCCCAGGGGGAACCGAACACCGGGGAGCTGTTTTTT.

The chain combines TRBV6-5 with TRBJ1-2, with TRBD1 as a possible D gene (5 bases). Germline V gene lookup returns CDR1 MNHEY and CDR2 SVGAGI. This CDR3 region has 12 residues. The V and J ends lost 4 bases and 4 bases respectively, with 7 bases between them. CDR3 sequence: CASSSDTYGYTF. DNA for the CDR3: TGTGCCAGCAGTTCGGACACCTATGGCTACACCTTC.

J is TRBJ1-5 and V is TRBV28, with TRBD1 matching 9 bases. Germline loops: CDR1 MDHEN, CDR2 SYDVKM. V shed 3 bases, J shed 4 bases, and the junction held 10 bases outside the gene matches. The CDR3 length is 17 residues. The CDR3 coding sequence is TGTGCCAGCAGTTTGGAGCCGGGACAGGGACAAAATCAGCCCCAGCATTTT. Amino acids: CASSLEPGQGQNQPQHF.

The chain employs TRBV7-9 and TRBJ2-5; D is possibly TRBD1 (5 bases). This CDR3 contains 17 residues. The V end was cut by 4 bases, the J end by 4 bases, with 22 bases between. Per the germline V gene, CDR1 is SEHNR and CDR2 is FQNEAQ (reference sequence). The CDR3 nucleotides are TGTGCCAGCAGCTCGGTATTGGGCAGGGTGGATCGAGAGACCCAGTACTTC. Translating it yields CASSSVLGRVDRETQYF.

The rearrangement uses TRBV18 and TRBJ2-5; D might be TRBD2 (6 bases). Germline V gene lookup returns CDR1 KGHSH and CDR2 LQKENI. V lost 0 bases, J lost 5 bases, and 10 bases lay in between. The CDR3 runs 14 residues. CDR3 sequence (DNA): TGTGCCAGCTCACCACCGTCCCGGGGGGAGACCCAGTACTTC. This codes for CASSPPSRGETQYF.

The V gene is TRBV5-1, the J gene TRBJ2-2; D call uncertain. This CDR3 is built from 15 residues. Trimming stripped 2 bases from V and 6 bases from J, with 14 bases between. CDR1 is SGHRS, CDR2 YFSETQ, per germline. The CDR3 spells CASSLSLTGAGELFF. CDR3 coding DNA: TGCGCCAGCAGCTTATCTCTTACGGGTGCCGGGGAGCTGTTTTTT.

This clone was detected only a few times. The chain has TRBV30 and TRBJ2-6, with D tentatively TRBD1 (5 bases). V lost 1 base to trimming and J lost 3 bases, with 7 bases between them. This CDR3 comprises 14 residues. The germline V gene encodes CDR1 GTSNPN and CDR2 SVGIG (reference sequence). CDR3 loop: CAWSGGGGANVLTF. Here the CDR3 DNA reads TGTGCCTGGAGTGGGGGCGGTGGGGCCAACGTCCTGACTTTC. The whole variable domain, filled in from reference TRBV30 and TRBJ2-6, reads SQTIHQWPATLVQPVGSPLSLECTVEGTSNPNLYWYRQAAGRGLQLLFYSVGIGQISSEVPQNLSASRPQDRQFILSSKKLLLSDSGFYLCAWSGGGGANVLTFGAGSRLTVL.

The chain has TRBV6-5 and TRBJ1-2, with a possible D match to TRBD1 (6 bases). The germline gives CDR1 MNHEY, CDR2 SVGAGI. V lost 6 bases, J lost 4 bases, and 12 bases lay in between. The CDR3 sequence is 13 residues long. CDR3 in amino acids: CASRRSQGYGYTF. In DNA form, the CDR3 reads TGTGCCAGCAGGAGATCACAGGGCTATGGCTACACCTTC.

The rearrangement joins TRBV6-5 to TRBJ1-2; TRBD1 matches 7 bases. The trim removed 6 bases at V and 6 bases at J, leaving 10 bases unmatched. Looked up from germline, CDR1 is MNHEY and CDR2 is SVGAGI. This CDR3 is built from 14 residues. The DNA for the CDR3 is TGTGCCAGCAGCGGGAACAGGGGACGAGATGGCTACACCTTC. It encodes CASSGNRGRDGYTF.

This clone occurred once. The chain combines TRBV29-1 with TRBJ2-3; D is perhaps TRBD2 (6 bases). Trimming left V 6 bases short and J 3 bases short, with 13 bases between. The CDR3 length is 13 residues. Germline V gives CDR1 SQVTM, CDR2 ANQGSEA. CDR3 DNA sequence: TGCAGCGTGGACGTGGGGGGAACAGATACGCAGTATTTT. Protein product: CSVDVGGTDTQYF.